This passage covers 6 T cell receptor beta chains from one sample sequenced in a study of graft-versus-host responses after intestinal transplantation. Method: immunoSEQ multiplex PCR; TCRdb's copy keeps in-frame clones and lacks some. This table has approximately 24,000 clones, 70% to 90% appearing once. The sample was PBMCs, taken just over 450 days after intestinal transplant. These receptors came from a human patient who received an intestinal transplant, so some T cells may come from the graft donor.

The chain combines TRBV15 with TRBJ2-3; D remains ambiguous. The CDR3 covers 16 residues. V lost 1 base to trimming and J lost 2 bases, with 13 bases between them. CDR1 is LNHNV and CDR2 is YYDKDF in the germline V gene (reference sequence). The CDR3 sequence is CATSRAPVRITDTQYF. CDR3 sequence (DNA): TGTGCCACCAGCAGAGCCCCCGTCAGAATCACAGATACGCAGTATTTT.

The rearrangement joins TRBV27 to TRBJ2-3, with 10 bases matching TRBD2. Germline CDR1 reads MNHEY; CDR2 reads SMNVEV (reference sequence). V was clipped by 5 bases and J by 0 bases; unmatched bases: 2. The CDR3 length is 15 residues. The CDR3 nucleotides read TGTGCCAGCAGTAGGACTAGCGGTAGCACAGATACGCAGTATTTT. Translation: CASSRTSGSTDTQYF.

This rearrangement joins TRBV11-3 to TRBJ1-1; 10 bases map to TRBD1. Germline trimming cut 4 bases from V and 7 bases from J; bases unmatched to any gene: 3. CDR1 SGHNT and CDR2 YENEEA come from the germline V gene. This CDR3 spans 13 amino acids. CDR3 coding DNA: TGTGCCAGCAGCTCGGACAGGGGGATTGAAGCTTTCTTT. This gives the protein CASSSDRGIEAFF. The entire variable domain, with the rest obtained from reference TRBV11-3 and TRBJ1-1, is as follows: EAGVVQSPRYKIIEKKQPVAFWCNPISGHNTLYWYLQNLGQGPELLIRYENEEAVDDSQLPKDRFSAERLKGVDSTLKIQPAELGDSAVYLCASSSDRGIEAFFGQGTRLTVV.

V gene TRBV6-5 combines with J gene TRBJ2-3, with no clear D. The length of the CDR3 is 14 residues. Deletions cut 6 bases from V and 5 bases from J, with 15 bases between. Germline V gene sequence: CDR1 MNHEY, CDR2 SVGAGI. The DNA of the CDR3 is TGTGCCAGCAGCCCGGAGAGCCGAGGAGATACGCAGTATTTT. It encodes CASSPESRGDTQYF.

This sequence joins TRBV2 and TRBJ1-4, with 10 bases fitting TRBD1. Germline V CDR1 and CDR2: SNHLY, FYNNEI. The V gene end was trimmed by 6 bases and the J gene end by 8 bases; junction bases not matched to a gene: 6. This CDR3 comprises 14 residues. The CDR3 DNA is TGTGCCAGCAGGATGACAGGGGGCGAGGAAAAACTGTTTTTT. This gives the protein CASRMTGGEEKLFF.

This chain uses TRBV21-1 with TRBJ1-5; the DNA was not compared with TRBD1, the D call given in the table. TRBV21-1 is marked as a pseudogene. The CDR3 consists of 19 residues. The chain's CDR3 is CASSNTPMPKTGTNQPQHF. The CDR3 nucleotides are TGTGCCAGCAGCAACACTCCAATGCCGAAAACAGGGACCAATCAGCCCCAGCATTTT.